The 14 T cell receptor beta chains below come from one sample, sequenced in a study of Ad26.COV2.S vaccination and SARS-CoV-2 variants. The method was immunoSEQ multiplex PCR; TCRdb's version includes in-frame clones alone and lacks a portion of them. The sample yields around 100,000 clones, around 82% seen once. The source was peripheral blood, collected after recovery from COVID-19. The receptors shown here come from a human donor who had recovered from COVID-19.

The chain is built from TRBV4-2 and TRBJ2-6; the D is unclear. Trimming stripped 0 bases from V and 2 bases from J, with 5 bases between. Germline CDR1 is LGHNA and CDR2 is YNFKEQ. This CDR3 region has 15 residues. CDR3 nucleotides: TGTGCCAGCAGCCAAGATTCGACTGGGGCCAACGTCCTGACTTTC. This sequence encodes CASSQDSTGANVLTF.

The chain employs TRBV5-6 and TRBJ2-2, with D possibly being TRBD1 (6 bases). CDR1 is SGHDT, CDR2 YYEEEE, per germline. The CDR3 loop spans 17 amino acids. The V and J ends lost 4 bases and 0 bases respectively, with 16 bases between them. CDR3 nucleotides: TGTGCCAGCAGCCCGCCCACAGGGTTCGCGAACACCGGGGAGCTGTTTTTT. Protein: CASSPPTGFANTGELFF.

V and J are TRBV29-1 and TRBJ1-1, with unresolved D. The CDR3 covers 13 residues. V was clipped by 3 bases and J by 1 base, with 9 bases between them. The V gene's germline CDR1 is SQVTM and CDR2 ANQGSEA. CDR3 amino acids: CSVDVGGNTEAFF. Here the CDR3 DNA reads TGCAGCGTTGATGTTGGCGGGAACACTGAAGCTTTCTTT. Full variable domain (rest looked up from reference TRBV29-1 and TRBJ1-1): SAVISQKPSRDICQRGTSLTIQCQVDSQVTMMFWYRQQPGQSLTLIATANQGSEATYESGFVIDKFPISRPNLTFSTLTVSNMSPEDSSIYLCSVDVGGNTEAFFGQGTRLTVV.

This rearrangement joins TRBV7-9 to TRBJ1-1, with D uncertain. CDR3 length: 13 residues. Germline CDR1 SEHNR, CDR2 FQNEAQ (reference sequence). Trimming removed 1 base from V and 1 base from J, with 4 bases in between. CDR3 protein: CASSLERNTEAFF. The CDR3 nucleotides are TGTGCCAGCAGCTTAGAACGGAACACTGAAGCTTTCTTT.

A word on this clone: The sample has other DNA sequences that encode this CDR3 too. CDR3 coding DNA: TGTGCCAGCAGCCTCGACAGGGGCACTGAAGCTTTCTTT. It yields the protein CASSLDRGTEAFF. The chain recombines TRBV13 with TRBJ1-1; 8 nucleotides agree with TRBD1. J lost 4 bases, V lost 5 bases, and 3 bases had no gene match. Germline values: CDR1 PRHDT, CDR2 FYEKMQ (reference sequence). There are 13 residues in the CDR3.

The chain joins TRBV19 to TRBJ2-3; tentatively, D is TRBD2 (5 bases). V gave up 6 bases and J gave up 10 bases, with 23 bases separating them. This CDR3 spans 15 amino acids. Germline loops: CDR1 LNHDA, CDR2 SQIVND (reference sequence). The CDR3 here is CASRREPASARPQYF. As DNA, the CDR3 is TGTGCCAGTAGACGGGAACCCGCCTCAGCGAGACCGCAGTATTTT.

J is TRBJ2-1 and V is TRBV7-9; 12 nucleotides match TRBD2. Germline values: CDR1 SEHNR, CDR2 FQNEAQ (reference sequence). The V gene end was trimmed by 5 bases and the J gene end by 7 bases; junction bases not matched to a gene: 12. The CDR3 length is 17 residues. CDR3 amino acids: CASSPPSGRALANEQFF. In DNA, the CDR3 is TGTGCCAGCAGCCCGCCTAGCGGGAGGGCCCTCGCGAATGAGCAGTTCTTC. Full variable domain (missing parts from reference TRBV7-9 and TRBJ2-1): DTGVSQNPRHKITKRGQNVTFRCDPISEHNRLYWYRQTLGQGPEFLTYFQNEAQLEKSRLLSDRFSAERPKGSFSTLEIQRTEQGDSAMYLCASSPPSGRALANEQFFGPGTRLTVL.

The chain uses TRBV7-2 and TRBJ2-3; D not certain. V shed 5 bases and J shed 1 base, with 16 bases lying between them. Germline V CDR1 and CDR2: SGHTA, FQGNSA. The CDR3 is made up of 16 amino acids. The CDR3: CASSLEVGTGTDTQYF. CDR3 nucleotide sequence: TGTGCCAGCAGCCTAGAAGTGGGCACGGGCACAGATACGCAGTATTTT.

This sequence joins TRBV19 and TRBJ2-2, with D maybe TRBD2 (6 bases). The CDR3 runs to 18 residues. V shed 6 bases and J shed 3 bases, with 23 bases lying between them. From germline, CDR1 is LNHDA and CDR2 SQIVND (reference sequence). In nucleotides, the CDR3 is TGTGCCAGTAGACGCGCTGGAAGGGGAGGAACGGACACCGGGGAGCTGTTTTTT. Translated: CASRRAGRGGTDTGELFF.

The chain employs TRBV2 and TRBJ1-4, with D perhaps matching TRBD1 (5 bases). CDR3 length: 14 amino acids. The germline V gene has CDR1 SNHLY and CDR2 FYNNEI. V dropped 7 bases and J dropped 6 bases, with 15 bases sitting between them. The CDR3 protein is CASTRARGDEKLFF. Written as DNA, the CDR3 is TGTGCCAGCACCCGAGCAAGGGGAGATGAAAAACTGTTTTTT. The entire variable domain, with the rest obtained from reference TRBV2 and TRBJ1-4, is as follows: EPEVTQTPSHQVTQMGQEVILRCVPISNHLYFYWYRQILGQKVEFLVSFYNNEISEKSEIFDDQFSVERPDGSNFTLKIRSTKLEDSAMYFCASTRARGDEKLFFGSGTQLSVL.

This clone was recorded only once. V usage is TRBV5-6 and J usage is TRBJ1-2; D gene ambiguous. The CDR3 loop spans 15 amino acids. Germline loops: CDR1 SGHDT, CDR2 YYEEEE. V shed 3 bases and J shed 5 bases, with 17 bases lying between them. The CDR3 reads CASSSRAWAGYGYTF. The CDR3 coding sequence is TGTGCCAGCAGCTCTCGGGCCTGGGCCGGATATGGCTACACCTTC.

The V call is TRBV12-3 or TRBV12-4, the J call TRBJ2-1; weak D call: TRBD2 (5 bases). Deletions cut 1 base from V and 10 bases from J, with 5 bases between. The CDR3 contains 11 residues. CDR3 bases: TGTGCCAGCAGTTTAGTAGCGGAGCAGTTCTTC. This codes for CASSLVAEQFF.

This clone has a single count. The chain joins TRBV7-2 to TRBJ1-1, with 9 bases aligning to TRBD1. This CDR3 has 16 amino acids. From germline, CDR1 is SGHTA and CDR2 FQGNSA. V lost 5 bases and J lost 5; bases outside the gene matches: 12. This CDR3 reads CASSPGDRVGGTEAFF. The CDR3 region has the DNA TGTGCCAGCAGCCCAGGGGACAGGGTAGGGGGAACTGAAGCTTTCTTT. Looking up the rest from reference TRBV7-2 and TRBJ1-1 gives the full variable domain: GAGVSQSPSNKVTEKGKDVELRCDPISGHTALYWYRQSLGQGLEFLIYFQGNSAPDKSGLPSDRFSAERTGGSVSTLTIQRTQQEDSAVYLCASSPGDRVGGTEAFFGQGTRLTVV.

V usage is TRBV27 and J usage is TRBJ2-3; 9 bases map to TRBD1. The CDR3 consists of 15 residues. Trimming cost V 5 bases and J 3 bases; bases outside gene matches: 6. From germline, CDR1 is MNHEY and CDR2 SMNVEV (reference sequence). Here the CDR3 reads CASSTPGQGTDTQYF. Here the CDR3 DNA reads TGTGCCAGCAGTACTCCGGGACAGGGAACAGATACGCAGTATTTT.